A selection of T cell receptor beta chains follows, all from one sample in a study of beta chain features in type 1 diabetes. Here immunoSEQ multiplex PCR was the method, and the copy in TCRdb shows in-frame clones only, minus some. Here the sample spans around 180,000 clones, around 7.9% being singletons. Sequencing used central memory CD4+ T cells from blood. The source of these receptors is a man between 18 and 29 years old with type 1 diabetes. Each CDR3 is given with its conserved first and last residue. Expanded clones are given a class, and other clones once, few, many or no size at all.

v_call	j_call	clone_size	cdr3_aa
TRBV5-4	TRBJ2-1	many	CASSRAGTYNEQFF
TRBV28	TRBJ2-5	many	CASSRTGQGASGETQYF
TRBV2	TRBJ1-4	few	CASSGGTGINEKLFF
TRBV27	TRBJ1-2	.	CASSHWDRDGYTF
TRBV18	TRBJ2-3	.	CASSLRLAGSTDTQYF
TRBV27	TRBJ2-7	.	CASSYRMSGGYEQYF
TRBV11-2	TRBJ1-1	few	CASSLRQGTEAFF
TRBV6-4	TRBJ2-1	few	CASSDLLAGGTEQFF
TRBV21-1	TRBJ2-5	many	CASSSSASGYQETQYF
TRBV4-1	TRBJ1-4	few	CASSQSGTGGEKLFF